The rows below give T cell receptor beta chains drawn from one sample of a study of control samples from healthy donors and cancer patients. Clones were read by immunoSEQ multiplex PCR, and TCRdb kept only the in-frame ones, dropping some. In the table there are 45,000 to 60,000 clones, about four fifths of which are singletons. The sample comprised blood. Source of these receptors: a man in his sixties or seventies in good health. The CDR3 runs from the conserved cysteine through the conserved F or W. A D gene is named only where the DNA matches it firmly. For some rows the clone size is stated as once, few or many, or as a class when expanded; others skip it.

cdr3_aa	cdr3_nt	v_call	d_call	clone_size	j_call
CASSLASAPSYEQYF	TGTGCCAGCAGCTTAGCTAGCGCTCCCTCCTACGAGCAGTACTTC	TRBV13	.	.	TRBJ2-7
CASSQIQETQYF	TGTGCCAGCAGCCAAATTCAAGAGACCCAGTACTTC	TRBV3-1/TRBV3-2	.	.	TRBJ2-5
CASRATGGGSPQHF	TGTGCCAGCAGAGCGACAGGGGGCGGATCCCCCCAGCATTTT	TRBV2	TRBD1	.	TRBJ1-5
CASSSQTGGRGQPQHF	TGTGCCAGCAGTTCACAGACAGGGGGAAGAGGGCAGCCCCAGCATTTT	TRBV28	TRBD1	.	TRBJ1-5
CASSPEQRGGWYNEQFF	TGTGCCAGCAGTCCTGAGCAGCGGGGGGGCTGGTACAATGAGCAGTTCTTC	TRBV3-1/TRBV3-2	TRBD2	.	TRBJ2-1
CASSLLRTYEQYF	TGTGCCAGCAGCCTACTTCGGACCTACGAGCAGTACTTC	TRBV6-5	.	.	TRBJ2-7
CASRWGGRGSPLHF	TGTGCCAGCCGCTGGGGGGGAAGGGGTTCACCCCTCCACTTT	TRBV13	.	.	TRBJ1-6
CASRLARGYGYTF	TGTGCAAGTCGCTTAGCCAGGGGCTATGGCTACACCTTC	TRBV12-2	.	.	TRBJ1-2
CASSITGVETQYF	TGTGCCAGCAGCATAACAGGGGTAGAGACCCAGTACTTC	TRBV7-8	TRBD1	.	TRBJ2-5
CASSVPRGQENTEAFF	TGTGCCAGCAGTGTCCCTCGGGGACAGGAGAACACTGAAGCTTTCTTT	TRBV2	TRBD1	once	TRBJ1-1
CASSSQEEGTQFF	TGTGCCAGCAGCTCGCAGGAGGAGGGCACGCAGTTCTTC	TRBV7-9	.	.	TRBJ2-1
CASSLNYEQYF	TGTGCCAGCAGCCTTAACTACGAGCAGTACTTC	TRBV7-9	.	once	TRBJ2-7
CASSEGGAGNTIYF	TGTGCCAGCAGTGAAGGGGGGGCTGGAAACACCATATATTTT	TRBV2	.	.	TRBJ1-3
CASGGMGLGEQFF	TGCGCCAGCGGTGGAATGGGATTGGGTGAGCAGTTCTTC	TRBV10-2	.	.	TRBJ2-1
CASTSGRPGSYGYTF	TGTGCCAGCACCTCCGGACGGCCCGGAAGCTATGGCTACACCTTC	TRBV6-6	.	.	TRBJ1-2
CASSFKGAWDTQYF	TGCGCCAGCAGCTTTAAGGGGGCCTGGGATACGCAGTATTTT	TRBV5-1	TRBD1	.	TRBJ2-3
CASSEMGGADEQFF	TGTGCCAGCAGTGAAATGGGCGGGGCAGATGAGCAGTTCTTC	TRBV6-1	.	.	TRBJ2-1